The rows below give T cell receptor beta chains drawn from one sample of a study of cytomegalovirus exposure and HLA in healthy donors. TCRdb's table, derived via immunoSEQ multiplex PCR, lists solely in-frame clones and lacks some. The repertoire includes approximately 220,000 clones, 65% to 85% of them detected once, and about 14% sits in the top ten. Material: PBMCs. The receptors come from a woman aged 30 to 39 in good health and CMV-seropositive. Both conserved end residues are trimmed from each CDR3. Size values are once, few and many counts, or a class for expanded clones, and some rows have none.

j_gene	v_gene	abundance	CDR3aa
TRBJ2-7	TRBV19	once	ASSIDLPGVTSEQY
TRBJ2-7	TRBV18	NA	ASSPKTGVLYEQY
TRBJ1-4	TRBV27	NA	ASSLTTGSNEKLF
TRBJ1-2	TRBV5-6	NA	ASSLGPGQTYGYT
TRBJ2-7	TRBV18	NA	ASSRDSDSIRQY
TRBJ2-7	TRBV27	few	ASSDLLGTLSGRYEQY
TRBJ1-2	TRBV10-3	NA	AISGTGEDNYGYT
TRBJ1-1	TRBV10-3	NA	AISESPWESDAEAF
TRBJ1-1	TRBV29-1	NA	SARNRGMPEAF
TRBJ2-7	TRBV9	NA	ASSPRLAGRNEQY
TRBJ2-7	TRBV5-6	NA	ASSSRGGYSNFNEQY
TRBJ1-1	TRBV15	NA	ATSRDGQGINTEAF
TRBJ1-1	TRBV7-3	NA	ASSTGRGNTEAF
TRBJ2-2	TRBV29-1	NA	SGRVTGELF
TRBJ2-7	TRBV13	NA	ASSRAGAYEQY
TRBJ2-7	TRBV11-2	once	ASSLAGPYEQY
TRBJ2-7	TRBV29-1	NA	SVVMERGSYEQY
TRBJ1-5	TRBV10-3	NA	AISEGGSGQPQH
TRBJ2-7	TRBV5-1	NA	ASRIGLYEQY
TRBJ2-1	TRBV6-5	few	ASSYRHSNEQF
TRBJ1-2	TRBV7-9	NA	ASSDDRIGYT
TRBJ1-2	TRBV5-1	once	ASSLALGGYT
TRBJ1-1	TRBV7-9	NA	ASSFGQGTEAF
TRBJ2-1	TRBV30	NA	AWSPDRDRKQF
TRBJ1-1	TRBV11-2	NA	ASTKGAVGAF
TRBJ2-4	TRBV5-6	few	ASSLSLEVRNIQY
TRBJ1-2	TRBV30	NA	AWSTPDRGAYT
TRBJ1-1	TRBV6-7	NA	ASLRGNTEAF
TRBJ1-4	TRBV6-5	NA	ASRDTGNEKLF
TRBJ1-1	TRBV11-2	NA	ASSLGHRIPEAF
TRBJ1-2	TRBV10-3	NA	AISEDIRSGYGYT
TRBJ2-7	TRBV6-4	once	ASSPVPEQY
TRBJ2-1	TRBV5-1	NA	ASSLPEDEQF
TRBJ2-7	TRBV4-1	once	ASSQDRDLREQY
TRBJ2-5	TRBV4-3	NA	ASSQDLETEKGETQY
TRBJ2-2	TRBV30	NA	AWSFPVTGELF
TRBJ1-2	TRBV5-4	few	VYQGLERDYGYT
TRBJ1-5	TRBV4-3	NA	ASSQDTGLWSNQPQH
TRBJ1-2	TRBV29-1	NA	SATYLRDRGYGYT
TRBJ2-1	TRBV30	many	AGRSDHEQF
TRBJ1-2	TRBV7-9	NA	ASRGLSNYGYT
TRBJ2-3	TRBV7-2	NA	ASSMYTDTQY
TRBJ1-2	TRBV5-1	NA	ASSFALQGGGYT
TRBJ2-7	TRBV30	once	AFTSGGSPYEQY
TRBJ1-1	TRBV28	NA	ASSFPGFRNTEAF
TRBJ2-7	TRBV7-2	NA	ASSTTSGNYEQY
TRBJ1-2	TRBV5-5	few	ASSSGQGNYGYT
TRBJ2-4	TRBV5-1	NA	ASSLGLAGGSVKNIQY
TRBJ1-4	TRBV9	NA	ASSTHTTTNEKLF